A selection of T cell receptor beta chains follows, all from one sample in a study of CD8 T cells in ankylosing spondylitis. MiXCR was run by TCRdb on the 5' RACE reads, yielding one entry per CDR3 protein. Of over 400,000 distinct CDR3 sequences in the sample, 25% to 30% were seen once. Sequencing was performed on blood, either unsorted or a sorted T cell fraction (not recorded which). Receptors originate from a male donor with ankylosing spondylitis. Both conserved end residues are part of each CDR3. The D gene is left open where the match is weak. Not all rows give a size; the values are once, few, many and, for expanded clones, a class.

d_gene	abundance	v_gene	j_gene	CDR3nt	CDR3aa
TRBD1	.	TRBV5-1	TRBJ1-4	TGCGCCAGCAGCAGAGACAGGGAAGGAGAAAAACTGTTTTTT	CASSRDREGEKLFF
.	few	TRBV7-6	TRBJ2-1	TGTGCCAGCAGCCGGGACTTCAGCTCCTACAATGAGCAGTTCTTC	CASSRDFSSYNEQFF
TRBD1	.	TRBV11-1	TRBJ1-2	TGTGCCAGCAGCTTAGTCCCGCAGGGGGTCTACACCTTC	CASSLVPQGVYTF
TRBD1	few	TRBV10-3	TRBJ2-5	TGTGCCATCAGTCCCCCCGACAGGGAGGAGACCCAGTACTTC	CAISPPDREETQYF
TRBD1	.	TRBV6-1	TRBJ1-2	TGTGCCAGCAGTAAAGACCGACAGGGGGGATATGGCTACACCTTC	CASSKDRQGGYGYTF
.	.	TRBV30	TRBJ2-2	TGTGCCTGGAGTGAGGGGTTAGGGGACACCGGGGAGCTGTTTTTT	CAWSEGLGDTGELFF
.	few	TRBV6-1	TRBJ2-5	TGTGCCAGCAGTGAAGTTTCAGTACAAGAGACCCAGTACTTC	CASSEVSVQETQYF
.	.	TRBV7-2	TRBJ2-6	TGTGCCAGCAGCTTACGGGCCCTGGCCTCTGGGGCCAACGTCCTGACTTTC	CASSLRALASGANVLTF
.	.	TRBV11-2	TRBJ2-5	TGTGCCAGCAGCTTAGCAAACCCACCGGGGACCCAGTACTTC	CASSLANPPGTQYF
.	.	TRBV3-1	TRBJ2-5	TGTGCCAGCAGCCAAGATTGGGATAGCGGACAAGAGACCCAGTACTTC	CASSQDWDSGQETQYF
.	many	TRBV5-1	TRBJ2-7	TGCGCCAGCAGCTTTGACCGGGGGGAGCAGTACTTC	CASSFDRGEQYF
.	.	TRBV6-1	TRBJ2-5	TGTGCCAGCCGGGGCAGTAGGGATGTAGAGACCCAGTACTTC	CASRGSRDVETQYF
.	.	TRBV20-1	TRBJ2-7	TGCAGTGCTGGCACCTACGAGCAGTACTTC	CSAGTYEQYF
.	few	TRBV12-3/TRBV12-4	TRBJ2-1	TGTGCCAGCAGTTTAGAGTTCTGGGAGGAGTTCTTC	CASSLEFWEEFF
.	few	TRBV24-1	TRBJ1-5	TGTGCCACCAGTGACCCGGAGGGGCAGCCCCAGCATTTT	CATSDPEGQPQHF
.	many	TRBV10-1	TRBJ1-5	TGCGCCAGCAGTGAGTCCAATCAGCCCCAGCATTTT	CASSESNQPQHF
.	few	TRBV4-1	TRBJ2-5	TGCGCCAGCAGCCAAGAAGAGAGGGCCCGGGAGACCCAGTACTTC	CASSQEERARETQYF
TRBD2	few	TRBV4-1	TRBJ2-3	TGCGCCAGCAGCCCTAAAAAAACTAGCGGGAGTACCTCAGATACGCAGTATTTT	CASSPKKTSGSTSDTQYF
TRBD1	.	TRBV7-2	TRBJ2-3	TGTGCCAGCAGCCCGGACAGGCTCCCTAGCACAGATACGCAGTATTTT	CASSPDRLPSTDTQYF
.	.	TRBV14	TRBJ2-1	TGTGCCAGCAGCCGAAAGGGCGGGAAGACCTACAATGAGCAGTTCTTC	CASSRKGGKTYNEQFF
TRBD2	few	TRBV27	TRBJ2-1	TGTGCCAGCAGTCCGCGCCCGGGACTAGCGGGAACCTCACAGTTCTTC	CASSPRPGLAGTSQFF
.	.	TRBV10-1	TRBJ2-5	TGCGCCAGCAGCGAAGACGGGGAGACCCAGTACTTC	CASSEDGETQYF
TRBD1	.	TRBV7-2	TRBJ1-4	TGTGCCAGCAGGCGGACAGGGATCCATAATGAAAAACTGTTTTTT	CASRRTGIHNEKLFF
TRBD1	.	TRBV18	TRBJ2-5	TGTGCCAGCTCACCCCAGGGGGCAGAGACCCAGTACTTC	CASSPQGAETQYF
TRBD2	.	TRBV10-2	TRBJ2-1	TGCGCCAGCACTCAAGCGGGAGCGTACAATGAGCAGTTCTTC	CASTQAGAYNEQFF